Below, one T cell receptor (beta chain) is given with its context. The sample comes from a study of blood T cell repertoires in COVID-19. Method: immunoSEQ multiplex PCR; TCRdb's copy keeps in-frame clones and lacks some. Seen here are around 380,000 clones, approximately 89% observed once, and the top ten hold under 1.5%. This CDR3 region has 14 residues. CDR1 is MNHEY and CDR2 is SMNVEV in the germline V gene (reference sequence). Germline trimming cut 3 bases from V and 5 bases from J; bases unmatched to any gene: 6. This TCR derives from a man aged 25-40 years who had recovered from COVID-19. The V and J genes are TRBV27 and TRBJ2-5; TRBD1 matches 7 bases. Sequencing was carried out using PBMCs or T cells enriched from blood (not recorded which). This chain's CDR3 is CASSFRQGKETQYF. The CDR3 nucleotides are TGTGCCAGCAGTTTCCGACAGGGCAAGGAGACCCAGTACTTC.